Reported below is one TCR beta chain. This clone may be a read error of a much larger clone one base away. CDR1 SGHVS and CDR2 FNYEAQ come from the germline V gene. The CDR3 totals 17 residues. The V gene end was trimmed by 1 base and the J gene end by 0 bases; junction bases not matched to a gene: 6. Naive CD8 T cells, phenotype CD8+CD4-CCR7+CD45RA+, were sorted. The data originate from a study of molecular identifiers for immune sequencing clone quantification. TCRdb called the PCR reads again in MiXCR, with one record for every CDR3 protein. The table shows approximately 590,000 distinct CDR3 sequences, with roughly 23% occurring only once.

Sequencing was carried out using naive CD8+ T cells from blood, with Jurkat cell RNA spiked in. Subset specified: FACS-sorted CD8+CD4-CCR7+CD45RA+ naive T cells. This chain links TRBV7-6 with TRBJ2-7; 10 positions agree with TRBD2. The receptor was isolated from a human donor in good health. Some libraries in this study had Jurkat cell RNA spiked in. CDR3 DNA: TGTGCCAGCAGCTTAGAAGGGACTAGCGCCTACTCCTACGAGCAGTACTTC. Translated, it gives CASSLEGTSAYSYEQYF.